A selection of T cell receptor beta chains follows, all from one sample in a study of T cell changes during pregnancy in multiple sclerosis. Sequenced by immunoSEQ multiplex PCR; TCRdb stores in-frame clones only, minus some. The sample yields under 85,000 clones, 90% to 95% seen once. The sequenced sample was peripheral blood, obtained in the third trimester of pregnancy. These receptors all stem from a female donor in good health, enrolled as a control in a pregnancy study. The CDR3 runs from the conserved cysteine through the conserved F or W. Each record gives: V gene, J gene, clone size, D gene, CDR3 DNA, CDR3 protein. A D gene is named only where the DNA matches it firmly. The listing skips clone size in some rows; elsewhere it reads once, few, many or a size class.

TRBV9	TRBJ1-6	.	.	TGTGCCAGCAGCGTGGGGTGGGGGGGTGACCATTCACCCCTCCACTTT	CASSVGWGGDHSPLHF
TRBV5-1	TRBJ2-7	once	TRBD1	TGCGCCAGCAGCCCAGGGACAGGGGCCTACGAGCAGTACTTC	CASSPGTGAYEQYF
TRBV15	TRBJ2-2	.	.	TGTGCCACCAGCAGAGATCGGGCTCGCCCGGGGATGGTCGGGGAGCTGTTTTTT	CATSRDRARPGMVGELFF
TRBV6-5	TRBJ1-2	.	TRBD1	TGTGCCAGCAGTGCGGGACAGGGGGCCTATGGCTACACCTTC	CASSAGQGAYGYTF
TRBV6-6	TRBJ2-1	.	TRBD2	TGTGCCAGCAGTGTTAGCGGGGTAGGAAGGCTGTTCTTC	CASSVSGVGRLFF
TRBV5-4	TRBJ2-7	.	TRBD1	TGTGCCAGCAGCTCCAATCCCCAGGGGGTACACTACGAGCAGTACTTC	CASSSNPQGVHYEQYF
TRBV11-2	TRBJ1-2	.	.	TGTGCCAGCAGCTTAGGGACACCTTTGGACTATGGCTACACCTTC	CASSLGTPLDYGYTF
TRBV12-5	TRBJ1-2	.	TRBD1	TGTGCTAGTGGTTTGGGACAGGGGGCTGGAGGCTACACCTTC	CASGLGQGAGGYTF
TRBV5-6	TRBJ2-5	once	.	TGTGCCAGCAGCCGGCGGGCAGAGACCCAGTACTTC	CASSRRAETQYF
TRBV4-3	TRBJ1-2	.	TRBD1	TGCGCCAGCAGCCAAGGGACAGGGACTAACTATGGCTACACCTTC	CASSQGTGTNYGYTF
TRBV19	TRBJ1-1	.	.	TGTGCCAGTAGTATTGGCAGGAACACTGAAGCTTTCTTT	CASSIGRNTEAFF
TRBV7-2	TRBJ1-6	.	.	TGTGCCAGCAGCCTCTATTATAATTCACCCCTCCACTTT	CASSLYYNSPLHF
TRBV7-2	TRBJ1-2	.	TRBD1	TGTGCCAGCAGCCAACACCCGATGGGCAGGGGGAACTATGGCTACACCTTC	CASSQHPMGRGNYGYTF
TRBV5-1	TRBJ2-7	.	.	TGCGCCAGCAGCTTGGGCCAAGGGGTGAACGAGCAGTACTTC	CASSLGQGVNEQYF
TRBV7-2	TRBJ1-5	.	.	TGTGCCAGCAGCCAGCGATGGACGGGGTATAGCAATCAGCCCCAGCATTTT	CASSQRWTGYSNQPQHF
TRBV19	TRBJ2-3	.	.	TGTGCCAGTTCGAAACGGGGGGGGACAGCGAGGATCACAGATACGCAGTATTTT	CASSKRGGTARITDTQYF
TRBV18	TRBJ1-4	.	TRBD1	TGTGCCAGCTCCATGGGACAGGGTGGTGAAAAACTGTTTTTT	CASSMGQGGEKLFF
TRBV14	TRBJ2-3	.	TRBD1	TGTGCCAGCAGCTCTCCCGTTGGACAGGGTGGCACAGATACGCAGTATTTT	CASSSPVGQGGTDTQYF
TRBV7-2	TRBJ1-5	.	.	TGTGCCAGCAGCGTCCAGGGGTTCAATCAGCCCCAGCATTTT	CASSVQGFNQPQHF
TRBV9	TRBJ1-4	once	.	TGTGCCAGCAGCGTAACACCGGGGGGGGCTAATGAAAAACTGTTTTTT	CASSVTPGGANEKLFF
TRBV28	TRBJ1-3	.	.	TGTGCCAGCAGTTTATTAGGGGGCTCTGGAAACACCATATATTTT	CASSLLGGSGNTIYF
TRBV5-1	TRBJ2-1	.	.	TGCGCCAGCAGCTTGGAAGGGAGCTCCTACAATGAGCAGTTCTTC	CASSLEGSSYNEQFF
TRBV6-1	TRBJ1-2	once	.	TGTGCCAGCATTGGGGGCGGCTACTATGGCTACACCTTC	CASIGGGYYGYTF